The present T cell receptor beta chain was sequenced within a study of T-cell memory formation after mild COVID-19. This clonotype was detected a few times. Its cognate antigen is unknown. Study-wide points: Second-wave clones that peaked on day 37 lacked confirmed SARS-CoV-2 specificity.

Trimming removed 3 bases from V and 5 bases from J, with 17 bases in between. Germline CDR1 SGDLS, CDR2 YYNGEE. The CDR3 extends over 15 amino acids. Each CDR3 protein is one row after TCRdb ran MiXCR on the 5' RACE reads. The sample lists some 340,000 distinct CDR3 sequences, roughly 13% occurring once. This receptor was identified in a man between 18 and 35 years old who had mild COVID-19 (a few samples of this study predate the infection). Cell type and time point are not known. The sequenced sample consisted of PBMCs or a T cell subset sorted from them (not recorded which). The chain employs TRBV9 and TRBJ2-5; the D gene is possibly TRBD2 (6 bases). The CDR3 sequence is CASSAEEGPQETQYF. The CDR3 bases are TGTGCCAGCAGCGCCGAGGAGGGACCTCAGGAGACCCAGTACTTC.